This record covers a single T cell receptor (beta chain). This record comes from a study of blood T cell repertoires in COVID-19. Study information: Specimens from acute and convalescent COVID-19 originated in the United States, Italy and Spain. Sources were T cells, B-cell-depleted T cells, or PBMCs; the material itself was cDNA or gDNA.

Authors' methods: Estimation of nucleated cell counts relied on the amplification of reference gene primers. Profiled with immunoSEQ multiplex PCR; TCRdb holds only in-frame clones, not every one. That table furnishes V, J and clone size, whereas the DNA furnished D and trimming. The data contain approximately 260,000 clones, roughly 90% of them singletons. This sequence was found in a woman aged 25-40 years with acute COVID-19. Sequenced material: PBMCs or T cells enriched from blood (not recorded which).

The CDR3 region has the DNA TGTGCCAGCAGTCCAGTAAGGGGGTCCGATGAGCAGTTCTTC. This translates into CASSPVRGSDEQFF. This rearrangement joins TRBV27 to TRBJ2-1; a weak D match, TRBD1 (6 bases). V dropped 5 bases and J dropped 8 bases, with 16 bases sitting between them. CDR1 and CDR2 from the germline V gene are MNHEY and SMNVEV (reference sequence). This CDR3 has 14 amino acids.